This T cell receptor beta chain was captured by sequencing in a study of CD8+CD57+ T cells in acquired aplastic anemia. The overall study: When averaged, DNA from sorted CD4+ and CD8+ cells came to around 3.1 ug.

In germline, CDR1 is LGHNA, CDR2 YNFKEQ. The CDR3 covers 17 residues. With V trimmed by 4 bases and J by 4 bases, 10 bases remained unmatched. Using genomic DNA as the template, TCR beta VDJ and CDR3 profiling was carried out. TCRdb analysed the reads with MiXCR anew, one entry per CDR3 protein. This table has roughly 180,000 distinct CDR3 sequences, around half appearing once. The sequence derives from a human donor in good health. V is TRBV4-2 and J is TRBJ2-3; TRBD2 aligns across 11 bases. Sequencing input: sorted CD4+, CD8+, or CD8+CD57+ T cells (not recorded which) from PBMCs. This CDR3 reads CASSRVGASGRPDTQYF. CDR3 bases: TGTGCCAGCAGCCGGGTGGGGGCTAGCGGGAGGCCAGATACGCAGTATTTT.